This TCR beta chain was sequenced during a study of Graves' ophthalmopathy and Graves' hyperthyroidism. TCR beta CDR3 regions were amplified from RNA transcripts. HTBI primers served in a first-round RT-PCR, which a second-round multiplex PCR followed. TCRdb reanalysed the multiplex PCR reads using MiXCR and keeps one entry per CDR3 protein. The sample comprises about 370,000 distinct CDR3 sequences, roughly a sixth of which are singletons, and 2% to 2.5% rests with the top ten. CDR3 length equals 18 residues. Per the germline V gene, CDR1 is MNHEY and CDR2 is SVGEGT. V was cut by 0 bases and J by 3 bases, with 15 bases left in between. This clonotype was counted ten times or more.

The sample consisted of peripheral blood. The rearrangement uses TRBV6-2 or TRBV6-3 and TRBJ2-6, with a possible D match to TRBD2 (6 bases). The sequence was collected from an adult woman with stable Graves' hyperthyroidism. CDR3 nucleotide sequence: TGTGCCAGCAGTTACTCGATACCGGGACTTTTTGGGGCCAACGTCCTGACTTTC. It encodes CASSYSIPGLFGANVLTF.